This T cell receptor (beta chain) was profiled in a study of blood T cell repertoires in COVID-19. At the level of the study: Some COVID-19 samples were acute and others convalescent; all came from the United States, Italy and Spain. Sources were T cells, B-cell-depleted T cells, or PBMCs; the material itself was cDNA or gDNA.

Cohorts were determined from participant-reported clinical history. The length of the CDR3 is 15 residues. Germline trimming cut 7 bases from V and 6 bases from J; bases unmatched to any gene: 9. Germline CDR1 is SNHLY and CDR2 is FYNNEI. As processed by the authors: The assay estimated nucleated cells by amplifying reference gene primers. Sequencing used immunoSEQ multiplex PCR; TCRdb keeps in-frame clones, though not all of them. D and trimming were read from the DNA, whereas the V and J calls and clone size are those reported in that table. Of roughly 250,000 clones listed, around 91% were seen once; the top ten hold roughly 2.5%.

The sequenced material came from PBMCs or T cells enriched from blood (not recorded which). The chain combines TRBV2 with TRBJ1-6; 7 positions agree with TRBD1. The clonotype originates from a woman younger than 35 who had recovered from COVID-19. CDR3 protein: CASMNDRASNSPLHF. In DNA form, the CDR3 reads TGTGCCAGCATGAACGACAGGGCCTCTAATTCACCCCTCCACTTT.